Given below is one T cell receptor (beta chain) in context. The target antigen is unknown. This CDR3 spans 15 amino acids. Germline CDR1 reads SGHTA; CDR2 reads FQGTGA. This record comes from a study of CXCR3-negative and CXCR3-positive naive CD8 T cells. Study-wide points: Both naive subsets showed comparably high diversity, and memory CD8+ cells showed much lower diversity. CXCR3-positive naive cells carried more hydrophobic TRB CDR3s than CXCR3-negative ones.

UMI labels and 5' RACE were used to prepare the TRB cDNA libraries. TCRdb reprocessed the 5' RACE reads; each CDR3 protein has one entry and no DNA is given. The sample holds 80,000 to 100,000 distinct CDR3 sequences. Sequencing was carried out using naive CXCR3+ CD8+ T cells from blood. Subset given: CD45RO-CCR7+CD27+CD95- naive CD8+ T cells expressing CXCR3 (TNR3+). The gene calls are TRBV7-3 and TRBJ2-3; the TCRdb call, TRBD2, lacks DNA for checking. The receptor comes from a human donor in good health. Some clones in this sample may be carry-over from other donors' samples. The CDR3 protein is CASSFTSGGTDTQYF.